This T cell receptor beta chain was obtained from a study of Graves' ophthalmopathy and Graves' hyperthyroidism. Amplification targeted the TCR beta CDR3 regions, with RNA transcripts as the source material. RT-PCR with HTBI primers came first, then second-round multiplex PCR. TCRdb fed the multiplex PCR reads into MiXCR, producing one record per CDR3 protein. The sample comprises under 800,000 distinct CDR3 sequences, approximately 22% of which are singletons, and roughly 6.9% rests with the top ten. The CDR3 has 15 amino acids. Germline-derived CDR1 and CDR2 are SGHVS and FNYEAQ. Trimming cost V 9 bases and J 7 bases; bases outside gene matches: 13. This clonotype has at least ten counts.

The TCR originated in a woman under 30 with stable Graves' hyperthyroidism. Some clones in this sample may be carry-over from other donors' samples. Specimen: peripheral blood. This sequence joins TRBV7-6 and TRBJ2-7, with TRBD1 matching 12 bases. The CDR3 loop is CASTTRGQGAEEQYF. As DNA, the CDR3 is TGTGCCAGTACGACCCGGGGACAGGGGGCTGAAGAGCAGTACTTC.